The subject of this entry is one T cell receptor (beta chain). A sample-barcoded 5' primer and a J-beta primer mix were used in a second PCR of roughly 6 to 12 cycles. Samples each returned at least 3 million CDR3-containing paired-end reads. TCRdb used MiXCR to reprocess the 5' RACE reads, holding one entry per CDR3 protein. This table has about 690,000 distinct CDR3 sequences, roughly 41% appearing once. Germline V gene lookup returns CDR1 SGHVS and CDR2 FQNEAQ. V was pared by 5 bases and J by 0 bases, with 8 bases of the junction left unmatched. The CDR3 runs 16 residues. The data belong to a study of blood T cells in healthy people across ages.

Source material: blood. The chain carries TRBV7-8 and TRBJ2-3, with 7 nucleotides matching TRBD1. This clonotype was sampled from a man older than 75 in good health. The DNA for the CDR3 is TGTGCCAGCAGCATAACAGGGGCAACTAGCACAGATACGCAGTATTTT. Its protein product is CASSITGATSTDTQYF.